This TCR beta chain was profiled in a study of blood T cell repertoires in COVID-19. Data came from immunoSEQ multiplex PCR; TCRdb stores just in-frame clones and leaves some out. This table holds approximately 82,000 clones, almost 85% found once. This clone showed up just once. The germline gives CDR1 KGHSH, CDR2 LQKENI. This CDR3 region has 13 residues. The V end was cut by 5 bases, the J end by 5 bases, with 10 bases between. The sequencing input was peripheral blood. This clonotype originated in a man between 45 and 60 years old with active or convalescent COVID-19. The V and J genes are TRBV18 and TRBJ1-5; D not resolved. The CDR3 region has the DNA TGTGCCAGCTCAATATCGGAGGATCAGCCCCAGCATTTT. It translates to CASSISEDQPQHF.